This T cell receptor (beta chain) was captured by sequencing in a study of blood T cell repertoires in COVID-19. Looking at the study overall: Some COVID-19 samples were acute and others convalescent; all came from the United States, Italy and Spain. PBMCs, B-cell-depleted T cells, or T cells were the source of the cDNA or gDNA that made up the material.

As originally analysed: Amplification from reference gene primers served as the basis for estimated nucleated cell counts. The repertoire was sequenced with immunoSEQ multiplex PCR; TCRdb's copy has only in-frame clones and lacks some. V, J and clone size reflect that table, while D and trimming were determined from the DNA. The profile shows approximately 50,000 clones, 75% to 95% of them singletons. The CDR3 has 15 residues. Germline V lookup: CDR1 SNHLY, CDR2 FYNNEI. Trimming cost V 3 bases and J 5 bases; bases outside gene matches: 5. Source material: peripheral blood. J is TRBJ2-2 and V is TRBV2; TRBD1 agrees at 8 bases. The receptor comes from a man between 45 and 60 years old with active COVID-19. DNA of the CDR3: TGTGCCAGCAGTGACAGGGGGCTAAATACCGGGGAGCTGTTTTTT. Protein sequence: CASSDRGLNTGELFF.